This T cell receptor beta chain was retrieved from a study of beta chain features in type 1 diabetes. Findings and limits, study-wide: Patients with type 1 diabetes carried fewer insertions and had more deletions at their VDJ junctions. For Type 1 diabetes patients, all four CD4+ subsets carried TCRB CDR3s that were moderately but significantly shorter.

Worth noting for this clone: Its matching antigen is unknown.

The CDR3 extends over 16 amino acids. J lost 6 bases, V lost 2 bases, and 9 bases had no gene match. Germline V gives CDR1 SQVTM, CDR2 ANQGSEA. Every isolated RNA sample was fully reverse transcribed, so sequencing captured expressed TCRB transcripts. Profiling relied on immunoSEQ multiplex PCR, and the TCRdb table lists in-frame clones only, not all of them. The sample lists 150,000 to 190,000 clones; around 10% were seen once. The rearrangement uses TRBV29-1 and TRBJ2-1, with 11 bases identical to TRBD2. The sequence derives from a man aged 25-45 years with type 1 diabetes. Input material: central memory CD4+ T cells from blood. CDR3 amino acids: CSVETPSGRLVNEQFF. CDR3 nucleotide sequence: TGCAGCGTTGAAACCCCTAGCGGGAGGCTCGTCAATGAGCAGTTCTTC.